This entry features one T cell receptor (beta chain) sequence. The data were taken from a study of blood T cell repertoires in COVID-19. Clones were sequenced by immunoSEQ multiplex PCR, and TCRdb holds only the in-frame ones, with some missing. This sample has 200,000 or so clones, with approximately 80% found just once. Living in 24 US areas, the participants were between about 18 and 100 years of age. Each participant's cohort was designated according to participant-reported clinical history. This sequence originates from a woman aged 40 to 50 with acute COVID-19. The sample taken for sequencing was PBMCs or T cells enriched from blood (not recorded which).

CDR3 coding DNA: TGTGCCAGCAGTATGCGGACAGGGCGGGGGACCGGGGAGCTGTTTTTT. This encodes CASSMRTGRGTGELFF. The rearrangement joins TRBV28 to TRBJ2-2, with D perhaps matching TRBD1 (8 bases). Germline values: CDR1 MDHEN, CDR2 SYDVKM. The V gene lost 5 bases and the J gene lost 5 bases, with 18 bases spanning the gap. The CDR3 loop spans 16 amino acids.